One T cell receptor beta chain is described in this entry. Its antigen is unidentified. It may be a read error: a sequence one base away is much more abundant. Because it lacks the conserved phenylalanine or tryptophan at the end, this CDR3 is likely a read error. RNA was extracted from bulk tissue without any cell sorting. The data originate from a study of tumor and adjacent non-tumor tissue in lung cancer. Turning to the study itself: The patients, 10 or so men and 5 or 6 women, were about 31 to 85 with stage I to III disease. On average, productive TCRbeta reads reached about 4.4 million per sample. General study findings and limits: Compared with tumor, normal lung showed significantly lower TCR diversity. In normal lung, the top 100 clones were significantly more dominant than in tumor.

The CDR3 is made up of 19 amino acids. Between the trimmed V and J ends, which lost 6 bases and 0 bases, there was a span of 21 bases. Germline CDR1 reads MNHEY; CDR2 reads SVGEGT. A modified ARM-PCR protocol with three rounds of nested PCR amplified TCRbeta. TCRdb redid the calling of the multiplex PCR reads with MiXCR, one entry per CDR3 protein. The sample contains 100,000 to 150,000 distinct CDR3 sequences, about 66% of which appear only once. Sequenced: lung tumor tissue. This chain uses TRBV6-2 or TRBV6-3 with TRBJ2-6; D ambiguous. The clonotype was recovered from a man aged 25-40 years with non-small cell lung cancer. The CDR3 sequence is CASSSLLGLSHSGANVLTL. The CDR3 DNA is TGTGCCAGCAGCTCCTTACTCGGCCTTTCTCACTCTGGGGCCAACGTCCTGACTCTC.